These 24 T cell receptor beta chains originate from one sample sequenced in a study of T cell responses to AZD1222 COVID-19 vaccine. This table comes from immunoSEQ multiplex PCR, and its TCRdb copy is limited to in-frame clones, with some not included. The top ten hold roughly 21% of the sample, which has 95,000 to 110,000 clones, approximately 89% seen once. The material was peripheral blood, obtained on day 0 of AZD1222 vaccination. The receptor source for this set is an adult in good health.

The genes are TRBV7-2 and TRBJ1-3, with 10 bases identical to TRBD1. CDR1 and CDR2 (germline): SGHTA, FQGNSA. The J segment lost 2 bases and the V segment lost 1 base, leaving 2 bases of the junction unmatched. The CDR3 consists of 16 residues. The CDR3: CASSLVGTGAGNTIYF. CDR3 sequence (DNA): TGTGCCAGCAGCTTAGTTGGGACAGGGGCTGGAAACACCATATATTTT.

This chain links TRBV7-2 with TRBJ2-7, with no clear D. Trimming took 5 bases from V and 3 from J, leaving 14 bases between them. This CDR3 comprises 14 residues. Germline V lookup: CDR1 SGHTA, CDR2 FQGNSA. The CDR3, as DNA: TGTGCCAGCAGCCCCACCTTCCAGTTCTACGAGCAGTACTTC. Protein: CASSPTFQFYEQYF. The full variable domain, with the rest looked up from reference TRBV7-2 and TRBJ2-7, is GAGVSQSPSNKVTEKGKDVELRCDPISGHTALYWYRQSLGQGLEFLIYFQGNSAPDKSGLPSDRFSAERTGGSVSTLTIQRTQQEDSAVYLCASSPTFQFYEQYFGPGTRLTVT.

The chain uses TRBV7-2 and TRBJ2-2; D possibly matches TRBD1 or TRBD2 (6 bases each). This CDR3 region has 16 residues. Trimming took 2 bases from V and 7 from J, leaving 17 bases between them. Germline CDR1 and CDR2: SGHTA and FQGNSA. In DNA form, the CDR3 reads TGTGCCAGCAGCTTATTTTTGTCGGGGGCAGGCGGGGAGCTGTTTTTT. It encodes CASSLFLSGAGGELFF.

The gene calls are TRBV5-6 and TRBJ1-1; 7 bases are shared with TRBD1. The CDR3 consists of 15 residues. The junction had 5 bases not matched to a gene; V was cut back by 0 bases and J by 3 bases. Looked up from germline, CDR1 is SGHDT and CDR2 is YYEEEE. CDR3 DNA: TGTGCCAGCAGCTTGGAGGGCAGGGGGGACACTGAAGCTTTCTTT. It yields the protein CASSLEGRGDTEAFF.

The V gene is TRBV27, the J gene TRBJ2-1; TRBD2 matches 13 bases. Germline CDR1 and CDR2: MNHEY and SMNVEV (reference sequence). CDR3 size: 16 residues. J lost 12 bases, V lost 0 bases, and 8 bases had no gene match. The DNA for the CDR3 is TGTGCCAGCAGTTTATCCGGTACTAGCGGGGGGGTGGCGCAGTTCTTC. Protein sequence: CASSLSGTSGGVAQFF.

DNA of the CDR3: TGTGCCAGCAGTTTAAAGGCCTCCTACGCAGGGACTCCTAATTCACCCCTCCACTTT. Its translation: CASSLKASYAGTPNSPLHF. The chain recombines TRBV6-2 or TRBV6-3 with TRBJ1-6; possible D gene TRBD1, 5 bases. Trimming took 4 bases from V and 6 from J, leaving 25 bases between them. The CDR3 totals 19 residues. Germline V gives CDR1 MNHEY, CDR2 SVGEGT.

CDR3 amino acids: CASSQDLDIRGNSPLHF. In DNA, the CDR3 is TGCGCCAGCAGCCAAGATCTCGATATTCGAGGTAATTCACCCCTCCACTTT. The chain carries TRBV4-3 and TRBJ1-6; no firm D call. CDR3 size: 17 residues. V lost 0 bases to trimming and J lost 6 bases, with 15 bases between them. CDR1 is LGHNA, CDR2 YSLEER, per germline.

The gene calls are TRBV10-2 and TRBJ2-1, with TRBD2 matching 9 bases. V trimming: 6 bases; J trimming: 6 bases; junction bases outside the gene matches: 9. The CDR3 is 15 residues long. Germline CDR1 is WSHSY and CDR2 is SAAADI. The CDR3 protein is CASRESGGPANEQFF. CDR3 sequence (DNA): TGCGCCAGCAGAGAAAGCGGGGGGCCAGCCAATGAGCAGTTCTTC.

The V gene is TRBV6-4, the J gene TRBJ2-3; D is possibly TRBD1 or TRBD2 (6 bases each). The CDR3 is 12 amino acids. The germline CDR1 and CDR2 sequences are MRHNA and SNTAGT. The CDR3 nucleotides read TGTGTCCTTGGGGGCGGGGAGGATACGCAGTATTTT. The encoded protein is CVLGGGEDTQYF.

V and J are TRBV15 and TRBJ2-3; TRBD1 matches 9 bases. Germline V gives CDR1 LNHNV, CDR2 YYDKDF (reference sequence). This CDR3 has 18 amino acids. V lost 3 bases and J lost 3; bases outside the gene matches: 13. CDR3 coding DNA: TGTGCCACCAGCAGTACTAACAGGGGGCGATTTAGGACAGATACGCAGTATTTT. Translating it yields CATSSTNRGRFRTDTQYF.

The chain links TRBV7-9 to TRBJ2-3; TRBD1 agrees at 7 bases. The CDR3 length is 14 residues. The ends lost 3 bases at V and 0 bases at J; junction bases unmatched: 0. From germline, CDR1 is SEHNR and CDR2 FQNEAQ (reference sequence). CDR3 sequence reads: CASSLGQSTDTQYF. In nucleotides, the CDR3 is TGTGCCAGCAGCTTGGGACAGAGCACAGATACGCAGTATTTT.

This chain links TRBV3-1 (or the pseudogene TRBV3-2) with TRBJ1-3, with TRBD1 as a possible D gene (5 bases). V lost 1 base, J lost 6 bases, and 10 bases lay in between. Germline CDR1 reads LGHDT; CDR2 reads YNNKEL (reference sequence). The CDR3 totals 14 residues. CDR3 nucleotides: TGTGCCAGCAGCCAAGCCCAGGGTTTAAACACCATATATTTT. Encoded protein: CASSQAQGLNTIYF.

The chain carries TRBV12-3 or TRBV12-4 and TRBJ1-6; 11 positions agree with TRBD1. The CDR3 extends over 13 amino acids. With 5 bases clipped from V and 11 bases from J, the junction kept 2 bases outside the gene matches. CDR3 residues: CASSRTGGTPLHF. The CDR3 region has the DNA TGTGCCAGCAGTCGGACAGGGGGCACACCCCTCCACTTT.

This chain links TRBV5-6 with TRBJ2-7; no definite D call. The CDR3 has 15 residues. V lost 0 bases and J lost 2, with 12 bases in between. In germline, CDR1 is SGHDT, CDR2 YYEEEE. The CDR3 DNA reads as TGTGCCAGCAGCTTGGGGGGATTAAGTCCCTACGAGCAGTACTTC. Residues: CASSLGGLSPYEQYF. Together with reference TRBV5-6 and TRBJ2-7, the CDR3 gives the full variable domain: DAGVTQSPTHLIKTRGQQVTLRCSPKSGHDTVSWYQQALGQGPQFIFQYYEEEERQRGNFPDRFSGHQFPNYSSELNVNALLLGDSALYLCASSLGGLSPYEQYFGPGTRLTVT.

The chain links TRBV7-8 to TRBJ1-4, with a weak D call TRBD1 (5 bases). The CDR3 sequence is 17 residues long. Trimming removed 1 base at V and 3 bases at J, with 15 bases between. Germline-derived CDR1 and CDR2 are SGHVS and FQNEAQ. CDR3 nucleotides: TGTGCCAGCAGCTTAGGTCAGGGAGTCCTGCCTAATGAAAAACTGTTTTTT. This sequence encodes CASSLGQGVLPNEKLFF.

The chain joins TRBV5-6 to TRBJ2-2; no firm D call. V lost 3 bases to trimming and J lost 2 bases, with 2 bases between them. Germline lookup yields CDR1 SGHDT and CDR2 YYEEEE. This CDR3 region has 12 residues. The CDR3 bases are TGTGCCAGCAGCTACAACACCGGGGAGCTGTTTTTT. Its protein product is CASSYNTGELFF.

For the CDR3, the DNA is TGTGCCAGCAGTCACGCCGGGCCTAACGGCTACACCTTC. Its protein product is CASSHAGPNGYTF. V and J are TRBV6-5 and TRBJ1-2; D gene unclear. Trimming left V 5 bases short and J 8 bases short, with 15 bases between. The CDR3 length is 13 residues. Germline lookup yields CDR1 MNHEY and CDR2 SVGAGI.

In this sample, this clone turned up once. CDR3 residues: CASSLFGTLDKNIQYF. CDR3 DNA: TGTGCCAGCAGCTTATTCGGGACCCTAGACAAAAACATTCAGTACTTC. The chain recombines TRBV7-3 with TRBJ2-4; D is perhaps TRBD1 or TRBD2 (5 bases each). The CDR3 covers 16 residues. Trimming shortened V by 2 bases and J by 3 bases, and 14 bases separated the two germline ends. From germline, CDR1 is SGHTA and CDR2 FQGTGA.

The chain recombines TRBV5-1 with TRBJ2-5, with unresolved D. This CDR3 has 13 residues. V lost 0 bases, J lost 5 bases, and 8 bases lay in between. Per germline, CDR1 SGHRS and CDR2 YFSETQ. The CDR3 region is CASSLAGKETQYF. The CDR3 nucleotides are TGCGCCAGCAGCTTGGCTGGGAAGGAGACCCAGTACTTC.

V is TRBV19 and J is TRBJ1-3, with D uncertain. V shed 3 bases and J shed 2 bases, with 11 bases lying between them. The CDR3 consists of 15 residues. The germline gives CDR1 LNHDA, CDR2 SQIVND (reference sequence). The DNA for the CDR3 is TGTGCCAGTAGTATTAAGGCGTTAGCTGGAAACACCATATATTTT. Translating it yields CASSIKALAGNTIYF. Together with reference TRBV19 and TRBJ1-3, the CDR3 gives the full variable domain: DGGITQSPKYLFRKEGQNVTLSCEQNLNHDAMYWYRQDPGQGLRLIYYSQIVNDFQKGDIAEGYSVSREKKESFPLTVTSAQKNPTAFYLCASSIKALAGNTIYFGEGSWLTVV.

In its sample, this clone was seen a few times. The gene calls are TRBV15 and TRBJ1-1, with D maybe TRBD1 (5 bases). With 0 bases removed from V and 1 base from J, the gap between germline ends came to 12 bases. The CDR3 covers 16 residues. Germline loops: CDR1 LNHNV, CDR2 YYDKDF (reference sequence). The CDR3 sequence: CATSRDGVRANTEAFF. The CDR3 DNA sequence: TGTGCCACCAGCAGAGATGGGGTCAGGGCGAACACTGAAGCTTTCTTT.

V and J are TRBV6-6 and TRBJ1-2; TRBD1 might be the D (6 bases). CDR3 length: 14 amino acids. The V gene's germline CDR1 is MNHNY and CDR2 SVGAGI (reference sequence). V was clipped by 4 bases and J by 6 bases, with 15 bases between them. CDR3 amino acids: CASSLRGEGHGYTF. DNA of the CDR3: TGTGCCAGCAGTTTAAGGGGGGAGGGACATGGCTACACCTTC.

This rearrangement joins TRBV3-1 (or the pseudogene TRBV3-2) to TRBJ2-1; possibly TRBD1 for D (5 bases). Looked up from germline, CDR1 is LGHDT and CDR2 is YNNKEL (reference sequence). V lost 4 bases and J 5 bases, leaving 15 bases between the germline ends. The CDR3 has 15 amino acids. The CDR3 DNA follows: TGTGCCAGCAGCCCAGGGTTGCTAACCCACAATGAGCAGTTCTTC. It yields the protein CASSPGLLTHNEQFF.

The chain carries TRBV3-1 (or the pseudogene TRBV3-2) and TRBJ2-7; 7 positions match TRBD2. Per germline, CDR1 LGHDT and CDR2 YNNKEL (reference sequence). After removal of 2 bases from V and 6 bases from J, the junction contained 4 bases not matched to a gene. The CDR3 runs to 13 residues. The CDR3 nucleotides read TGTGCCAGCAGCCAAATAAGCGGGGCCGAGCAGTACTTC. This gives the protein CASSQISGAEQYF.